What follows are 21 T cell receptor beta chains derived from one specimen sequenced in a study of Graves' ophthalmopathy and Graves' hyperthyroidism. Beta-chain TCR CDR3 regions were amplified from RNA transcripts. Following a first-round RT-PCR that used HTBI primers, a second-round multiplex PCR was carried out. TCRdb used MiXCR to reprocess the multiplex PCR reads, holding one entry per CDR3 protein. The table records around 600,000 distinct CDR3 sequences, about 41% of them present only once. The sample comprised peripheral blood. These receptors all come from an adult man with Graves' ophthalmopathy.

This clonotype was picked up many times. The genes are TRBV10-3 and TRBJ1-1; TRBD1 matches at 9 bases. From germline, CDR1 is ENHRY and CDR2 SYGVKD. V trimming: 6 bases; J trimming: 1 base; junction bases outside the gene matches: 9. This CDR3 is built from 16 residues. The CDR3 DNA follows: TGTGCCATCAGCACCGCTCCGGGACAGGGGAACACTGAAGCTTTCTTT. Amino acids: CAISTAPGQGNTEAFF.

This clonotype was seen at least ten times. The J gene is TRBJ1-6, the V gene TRBV19; D uncertain. The germline V gene encodes CDR1 LNHDA and CDR2 SQIVND (reference sequence). V lost 3 bases, J lost 2 bases, and 11 bases lay in between. This CDR3 comprises 16 residues. The CDR3 coding sequence is TGTGCCAGTAGTATCTCGTTCGCCACCTATAATTCACCCCTCCACTTT. It encodes CASSISFATYNSPLHF.

The table lists this clonotype with many counts. J is TRBJ1-4 and V is TRBV5-6; D is possibly TRBD1 (5 bases). Germline CDR1 is SGHDT and CDR2 is YYEEEE. The CDR3 is made up of 13 amino acids. V shed 2 bases and J shed 5 bases, with 7 bases lying between them. This CDR3 is CASSLAGNEKLFF. The CDR3 coding sequence is TGTGCCAGCAGCTTAGCAGGGAATGAAAAACTGTTTTTT.

This clonotype was seen a handful of times. J is TRBJ2-7 and V is TRBV19; no clear D gene. The V gene lost 6 bases and the J gene lost 1 base, with 16 bases spanning the gap. CDR3 size: 15 residues. Germline V lookup: CDR1 LNHDA, CDR2 SQIVND (reference sequence). The CDR3 reads CASSYTETDSYEQYF. CDR3 DNA: TGTGCCAGTAGCTATACCGAGACCGATTCCTACGAGCAGTACTTC.

The sample holds many counts of this clonotype. This chain links TRBV7-9 with TRBJ1-6; no definite D call. V was clipped by 3 bases and J by 10 bases, with 19 bases between them. Germline lookup yields CDR1 SEHNR and CDR2 FQNEAQ (reference sequence). CDR3 size: 16 residues. DNA of the CDR3: TGTGCCAGCAGCTTTGGAGGACCCGAAGGTCGGTCACCCCTCCACTTT. Its translation: CASSFGGPEGRSPLHF. Complete variable domain (other parts from reference TRBV7-9 and TRBJ1-6): DTGVSQNPRHKITKRGQNVTFRCDPISEHNRLYWYRQTLGQGPEFLTYFQNEAQLEKSRLLSDRFSAERPKGSFSTLEIQRTEQGDSAMYLCASSFGGPEGRSPLHFGNGTRLTVT.

The rearrangement joins TRBV19 to TRBJ1-5; D is possibly TRBD1 (5 bases). The length of the CDR3 is 14 residues. Germline-derived CDR1 and CDR2 are LNHDA and SQIVND (reference sequence). V gave up 5 bases and J gave up 7 bases, with 15 bases separating them. The CDR3 nucleotides read TGTGCCAGTAGTTTTTGGGGGGGTGACCAGCCCCAGCATTTT. Translated: CASSFWGGDQPQHF.

Many counts were recorded for this clonotype. One junction end does not reproduce the germline sequence, and a read error may be involved. J is TRBJ1-1 and V is TRBV10-3; D is ambiguous. CDR1 and CDR2 from the germline V gene are ENHRY and SYGVKD. The CDR3 contains 10 residues. CDR3 nucleotide sequence: TGTGCCAGCAGTGAATGGGAAGCTTTCTTT. Amino acids: CASSEWEAFF.

This clonotype was recorded at least ten times. The chain has TRBV6-1 and TRBJ1-6, with a tentative D call TRBD1 (5 bases). This CDR3 spans 14 amino acids. CDR1 is MNHNS, CDR2 SASEGT, per germline. The V end lost 3 bases, the J end lost 9 bases, and 12 bases lay between the germline ends. CDR3 coding DNA: TGTGCCAGCAGTGACCAGGGAGCGGCTTCACCCCTCCACTTT. Translated: CASSDQGAASPLHF.

The chain links TRBV2 to TRBJ2-3; 10 bases fit TRBD2. V lost 0 bases, J lost 1 base, and 1 base stayed unmatched. Germline CDR1 SNHLY, CDR2 FYNNEI. The CDR3 is 16 residues long. The chain's CDR3 is CASSEASGGGTDTQYF. The CDR3 region has the DNA TGTGCCAGCAGTGAAGCCAGCGGGGGGGGCACAGATACGCAGTATTTT.

This clonotype was seen at least ten times. The rearrangement joins TRBV14 to TRBJ2-2; D might be TRBD1 (6 bases). Germline V gives CDR1 SGHDN, CDR2 FVKESK. This CDR3 spans 13 amino acids. Trimming cost V 9 bases and J 4 bases, with 12 bases left between them. The CDR3: CASSQGPTGELFF. For the CDR3, the DNA is TGTGCCAGTAGTCAGGGGCCCACCGGGGAGCTGTTTTTT.

The chain uses TRBV27 and TRBJ1-1; D is unclear. CDR1 MNHEY and CDR2 SMNVEV come from the germline V gene (reference sequence). The V gene lost 3 bases and the J gene lost 4 bases, with 9 bases spanning the gap. The length of the CDR3 is 13 residues. As DNA, the CDR3 is TGTGCCAGCAGTTTTAGTGGTATCACTGAAGCTTTCTTT. Amino acid sequence: CASSFSGITEAFF.

The chain uses TRBV10-3 and TRBJ1-2; tentatively, D is TRBD1 (6 bases). Germline V gives CDR1 ENHRY, CDR2 SYGVKD. There are 17 residues in the CDR3. Between the trimmed V and J ends, which lost 0 bases and 4 bases, there was a span of 18 bases. As DNA, the CDR3 is TGTGCCATCAGTGAGTCGTTTGGGGGCGCGGTACCCTATGGCTACACCTTC. The encoded protein is CAISESFGGAVPYGYTF.

The rearrangement joins TRBV4-2 to TRBJ2-5; 13 nucleotides align to TRBD2. Unmatched junction bases numbered 15, after V lost 6 bases and J lost 5 bases. CDR1 and CDR2 from the germline V gene are LGHNA and YNFKEQ. The CDR3 runs 18 residues. The CDR3 DNA sequence: TGTGCCAGCAGTCTTAGCGCACTAGCGGGGGGGCCGCGGGAGACCCAGTACTTC. Protein sequence: CASSLSALAGGPRETQYF.

This clonotype was recorded at least ten times. V gene TRBV10-3 combines with J gene TRBJ2-5, with D maybe TRBD2 (6 bases). V was trimmed by 5 bases and J by 2 bases, leaving 12 bases between them. Germline V lookup: CDR1 ENHRY, CDR2 SYGVKD. This CDR3 contains 14 residues. The chain's CDR3 is CAISPGGGQETQYF. The CDR3 region has the DNA TGTGCCATCAGTCCTGGTGGGGGGCAAGAGACCCAGTACTTC.

This clonotype was recorded at least ten times. V usage is TRBV15 and J usage is TRBJ2-7; weak D call: TRBD1 (5 bases). Germline V lookup: CDR1 LNHNV, CDR2 YYDKDF (reference sequence). With 0 bases removed from V and 5 bases from J, the gap between germline ends came to 11 bases. The CDR3 loop spans 14 amino acids. CDR3 sequence (DNA): TGTGCCACCAGCAGAGATCTAGGGGTCAACGAGCAGTACTTC. It is translated as CATSRDLGVNEQYF.

This chain links TRBV20-1 with TRBJ1-2; D is unresolved. V lost 3 bases and J lost 1, with 12 bases in between. From germline, CDR1 is DFQATT and CDR2 SNEGSKA (reference sequence). CDR3 length: 14 amino acids. This CDR3 reads CSARRRPDNYGYTF. The CDR3 DNA reads TGCAGTGCTAGGAGGAGGCCGGATAACTATGGCTACACCTTC.

A word on this clonotype: This sequence may be a read error, since a much larger clone differs from it by one base. The chain links TRBV2 to TRBJ1-1; D unclear. From germline, CDR1 is SNHLY and CDR2 FYNNEI. This CDR3 is 17 amino acids long. The CDR3, as DNA: TGTGTCAGCAGTGTTGTAGGCCACCAGCGCATGAACACTGAAGCTTTCTTT. Translated: CVSSVVGHQRMNTEAFF.

This clonotype has at least ten counts. The CDR3 here is CASSIAGAGNTIYF. CDR3 DNA sequence: TGTGCCAGTAGTATAGCAGGGGCTGGAAACACCATATATTTT. V usage is TRBV19 and J usage is TRBJ1-3, with a possible D match to TRBD1 (6 bases). V was trimmed by 1 base and J by 2 bases, leaving 6 bases between them. Germline CDR1 LNHDA, CDR2 SQIVND (reference sequence). This CDR3 is built from 14 residues.

There are a few counts of this clonotype. The rearrangement uses TRBV5-8 and TRBJ1-4; TRBD1 matches at 9 bases. From germline, CDR1 is SGHTS and CDR2 YDEGEE. The CDR3 spans 15 residues. V lost 2 bases, J lost 7 bases, and 6 bases stayed unmatched. The CDR3 DNA reads as TGTGCCAGCAGCTTAACCGGGACAGGGCTTGAAAAACTGTTTTTT. It is translated as CASSLTGTGLEKLFF.

The chain joins TRBV10-3 to TRBJ2-6; D could derive from TRBD1 or TRBD2 (5 bases each). CDR1 is ENHRY and CDR2 is SYGVKD in the germline V gene. V dropped 4 bases and J dropped 3 bases, with 13 bases sitting between them. The length of the CDR3 is 16 residues. CDR3 in DNA: TGTGCCATCAGTGGGCAGGGTAGCGATGGGGCCAACGTCCTGACTTTC. Its protein product is CAISGQGSDGANVLTF.

This clonotype has only one observation. The rearrangement joins TRBV20-1 to TRBJ2-7; no clear D. The CDR3 has 11 amino acids. V gave up 8 bases and J gave up 4 bases, with 12 bases separating them. CDR1 is DFQATT, CDR2 SNEGSKA, per germline (reference sequence). This CDR3 reads CSSAVGYEQYF. DNA of the CDR3: TGCAGTTCCGCGGTCGGGTACGAGCAGTACTTC.